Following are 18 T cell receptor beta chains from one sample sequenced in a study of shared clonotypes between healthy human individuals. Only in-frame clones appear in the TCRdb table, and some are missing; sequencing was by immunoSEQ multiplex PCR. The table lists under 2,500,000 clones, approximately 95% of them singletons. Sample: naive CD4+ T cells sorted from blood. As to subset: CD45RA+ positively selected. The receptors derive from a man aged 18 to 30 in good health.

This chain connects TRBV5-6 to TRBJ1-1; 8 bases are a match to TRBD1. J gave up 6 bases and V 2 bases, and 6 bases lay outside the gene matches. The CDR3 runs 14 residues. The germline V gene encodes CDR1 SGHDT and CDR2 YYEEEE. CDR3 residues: CASSFQTGAPEAFF. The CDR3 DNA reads TGTGCCAGCAGCTTCCAGACAGGGGCCCCTGAAGCTTTCTTT.

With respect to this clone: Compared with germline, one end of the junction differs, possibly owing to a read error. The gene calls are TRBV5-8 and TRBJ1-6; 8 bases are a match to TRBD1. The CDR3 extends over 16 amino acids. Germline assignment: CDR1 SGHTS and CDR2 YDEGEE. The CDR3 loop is CVSSTTGTGLNSPLHF. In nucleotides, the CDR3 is TGTGTCAGCAGCACTACCGGGACAGGACTTAATTCACCCCTCCACTTT.

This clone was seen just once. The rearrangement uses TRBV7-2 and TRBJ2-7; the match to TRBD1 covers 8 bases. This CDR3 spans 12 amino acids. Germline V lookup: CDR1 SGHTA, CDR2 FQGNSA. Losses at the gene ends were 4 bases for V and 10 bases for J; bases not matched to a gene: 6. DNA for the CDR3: TGTGCCAGCAGCTCCTTGGACAGGGCTCAGTACTTC. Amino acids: CASSSLDRAQYF.

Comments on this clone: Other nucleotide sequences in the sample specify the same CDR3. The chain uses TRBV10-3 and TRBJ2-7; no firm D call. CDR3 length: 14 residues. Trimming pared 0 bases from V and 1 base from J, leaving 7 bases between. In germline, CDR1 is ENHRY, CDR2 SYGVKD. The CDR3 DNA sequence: TGTGCCATCAGTGAGTCTACGGAGTCCTACGAGCAGTACTTC. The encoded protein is CAISESTESYEQYF.

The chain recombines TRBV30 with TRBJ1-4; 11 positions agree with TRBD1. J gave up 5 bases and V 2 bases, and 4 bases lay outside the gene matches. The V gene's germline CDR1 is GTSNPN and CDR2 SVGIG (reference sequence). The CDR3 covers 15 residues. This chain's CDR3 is CAWSLRTGGNEKLFF. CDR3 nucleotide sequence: TGTGCCTGGAGTCTTAGGACAGGGGGCAATGAAAAACTGTTTTTT.

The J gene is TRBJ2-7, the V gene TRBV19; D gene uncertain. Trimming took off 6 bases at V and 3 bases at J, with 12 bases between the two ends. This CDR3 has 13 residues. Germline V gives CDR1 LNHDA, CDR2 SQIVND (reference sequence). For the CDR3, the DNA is TGTGCCAGTAGCGCCTCTACACACTACGAGCAGTACTTC. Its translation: CASSASTHYEQYF.

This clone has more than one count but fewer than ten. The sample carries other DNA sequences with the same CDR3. CDR3 sequence reads: CASSPGTANSPLHF. Written as DNA, the CDR3 is TGTGCCAGCAGCCCTGGGACAGCGAATTCACCCCTCCACTTT. The chain has TRBV7-2 and TRBJ1-6, with 7 nucleotides matching TRBD1. The CDR3 covers 14 residues. The V segment lost 5 bases and the J segment 7 bases; nucleotides outside the gene matches: 5. Germline CDR1 and CDR2: SGHTA and FQGNSA.

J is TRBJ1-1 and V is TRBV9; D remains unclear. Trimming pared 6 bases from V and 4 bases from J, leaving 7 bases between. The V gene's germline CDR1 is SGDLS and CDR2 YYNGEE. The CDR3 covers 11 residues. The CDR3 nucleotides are TGTGCCAGCATGTCGGGCACTGAAGCTTTCTTT. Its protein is CASMSGTEAFF.

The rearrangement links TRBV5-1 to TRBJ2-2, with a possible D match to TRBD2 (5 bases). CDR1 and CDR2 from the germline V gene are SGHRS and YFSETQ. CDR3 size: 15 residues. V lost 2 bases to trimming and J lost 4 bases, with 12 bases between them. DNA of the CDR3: TGCGCCAGCAGCTTTCAGCTAGGAGGCACCGGGGAGCTGTTTTTT. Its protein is CASSFQLGGTGELFF.

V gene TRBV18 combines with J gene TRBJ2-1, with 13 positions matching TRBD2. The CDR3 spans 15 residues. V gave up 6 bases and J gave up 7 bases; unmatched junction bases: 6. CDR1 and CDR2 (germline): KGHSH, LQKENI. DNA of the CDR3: TGTGCCAGCTCGCTCGGACTAGCGGGAGAAAATGAGCAGTTCTTC. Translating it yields CASSLGLAGENEQFF. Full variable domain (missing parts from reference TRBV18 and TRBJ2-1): NAGVMQNPRHLVRRRGQEARLRCSPMKGHSHVYWYRQLPEEGLKFMVYLQKENIIDESGMPKERFSAEFPKEGPSILRIQQVVRGDSAAYFCASSLGLAGENEQFFGPGTRLTVL.

This CDR3 reads CASSPYQKDRETQYF. The CDR3 nucleotides read TGTGCCAGCTCACCATATCAAAAAGATCGCGAGACCCAGTACTTC. This sequence joins TRBV18 and TRBJ2-5, with D unresolved. The V gene lost 2 bases and the J gene lost 5 bases, with 15 bases spanning the gap. CDR3 size: 15 residues. Germline assignment: CDR1 KGHSH and CDR2 LQKENI. Combining the CDR3 with reference TRBV18 and TRBJ2-5 gives the whole variable domain NAGVMQNPRHLVRRRGQEARLRCSPMKGHSHVYWYRQLPEEGLKFMVYLQKENIIDESGMPKERFSAEFPKEGPSILRIQQVVRGDSAAYFCASSPYQKDRETQYFGPGTRLLVL.

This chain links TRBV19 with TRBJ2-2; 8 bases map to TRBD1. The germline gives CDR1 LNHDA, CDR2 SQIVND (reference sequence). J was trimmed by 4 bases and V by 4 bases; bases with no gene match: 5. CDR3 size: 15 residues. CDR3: CASSNQGAGTGELFF. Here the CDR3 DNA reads TGTGCCAGTAGTAACCAGGGGGCGGGCACCGGGGAGCTGTTTTTT.

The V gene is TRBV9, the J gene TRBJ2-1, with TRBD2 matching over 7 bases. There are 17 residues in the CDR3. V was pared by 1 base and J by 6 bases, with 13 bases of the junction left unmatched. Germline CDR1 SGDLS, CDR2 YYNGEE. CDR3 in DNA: TGTGCCAGCAGCGTATGGGAGGGGCAGCCGACTTCCAATGAGCAGTTCTTC. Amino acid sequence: CASSVWEGQPTSNEQFF.

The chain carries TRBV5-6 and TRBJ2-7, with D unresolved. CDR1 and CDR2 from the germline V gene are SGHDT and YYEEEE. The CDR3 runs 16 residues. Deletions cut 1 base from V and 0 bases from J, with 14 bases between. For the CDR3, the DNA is TGTGCCAGCAGCTTGCCTGGCAGTAGGACCTCCTACGAGCAGTACTTC. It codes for CASSLPGSRTSYEQYF.

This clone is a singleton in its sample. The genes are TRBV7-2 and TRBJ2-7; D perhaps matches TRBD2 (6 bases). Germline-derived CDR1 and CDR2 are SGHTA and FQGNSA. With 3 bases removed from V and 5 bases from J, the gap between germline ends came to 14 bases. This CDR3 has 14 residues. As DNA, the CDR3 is TGTGCCAGCAGCTTCCAGGGAGGAATTGACGAGCAGTACTTC. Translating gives CASSFQGGIDEQYF.

CDR3 region: CASSWWDRANSPLHF. In DNA, the CDR3 is TGTGCCAGCAGCTGGTGGGACAGGGCCAATTCACCCCTCCACTTT. The chain has TRBV5-6 and TRBJ1-6; 9 nucleotides match TRBD1. There are 15 residues in the CDR3. Trimming removed 3 bases from V and 7 bases from J; junction bases left unmatched: 5. Germline CDR1 is SGHDT and CDR2 is YYEEEE.

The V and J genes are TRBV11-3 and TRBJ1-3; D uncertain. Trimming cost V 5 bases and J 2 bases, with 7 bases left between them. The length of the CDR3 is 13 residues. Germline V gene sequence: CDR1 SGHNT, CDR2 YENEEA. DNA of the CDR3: TGTGCCAGCAGCACCGACCCTGGAAACACCATATATTTT. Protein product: CASSTDPGNTIYF.

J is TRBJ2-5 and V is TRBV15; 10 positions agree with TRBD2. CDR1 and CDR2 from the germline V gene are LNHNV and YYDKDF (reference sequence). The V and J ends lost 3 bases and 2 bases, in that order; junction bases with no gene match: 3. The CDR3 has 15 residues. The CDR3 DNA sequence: TGTGCCACCAGCAGGGGACTAGCGTTACAAGAGACCCAGTACTTC. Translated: CATSRGLALQETQYF.